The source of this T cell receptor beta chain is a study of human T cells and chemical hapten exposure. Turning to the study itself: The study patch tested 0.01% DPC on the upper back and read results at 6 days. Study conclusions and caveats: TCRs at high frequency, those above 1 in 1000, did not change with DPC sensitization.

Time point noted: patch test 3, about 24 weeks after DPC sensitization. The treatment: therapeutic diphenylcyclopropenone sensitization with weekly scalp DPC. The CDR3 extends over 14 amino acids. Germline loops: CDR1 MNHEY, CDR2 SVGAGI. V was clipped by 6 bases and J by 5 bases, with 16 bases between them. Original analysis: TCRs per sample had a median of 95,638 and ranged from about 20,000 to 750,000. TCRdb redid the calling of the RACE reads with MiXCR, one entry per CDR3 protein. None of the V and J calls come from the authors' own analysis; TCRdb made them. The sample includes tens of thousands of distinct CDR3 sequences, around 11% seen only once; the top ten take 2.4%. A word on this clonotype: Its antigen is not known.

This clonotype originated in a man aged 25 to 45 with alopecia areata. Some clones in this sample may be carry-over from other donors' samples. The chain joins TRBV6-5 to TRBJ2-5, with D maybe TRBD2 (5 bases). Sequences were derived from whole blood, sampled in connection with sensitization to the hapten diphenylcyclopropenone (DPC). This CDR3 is CASRRDFERETQYF. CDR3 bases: TGTGCCAGCAGACGGGATTTCGAGAGGGAGACCCAGTACTTC.